The 13 T cell receptor beta chains in this list originate from one sample, sequenced in a study of T-cell reconstitution after alpha-beta-depleted transplantation in children. TCRbeta library preparation incorporated unique molecular identifiers. TCRdb re-analysed the PCR reads in MiXCR, keeping a single row per CDR3 protein. The repertoire holds about 240,000 distinct CDR3 sequences, with about 25% as singletons. Sequenced here: PBMCs, sampled before TCRalphabeta/CD19-depleted stem cell transplant. The receptors originated from a girl aged 2-10 years with Fanconi anemia, due to receive a stem cell transplant.

The rearrangement links TRBV11-2 to TRBJ2-1; possible D gene TRBD1, 5 bases. The germline V gene encodes CDR1 SGHAT and CDR2 FQNNGV. The V gene lost 1 base and the J gene lost 3 bases, with 7 bases spanning the gap. CDR3 length equals 14 residues. CDR3 DNA: TGTGCCAGCAGCTTAGGACAGTTCTACAATGAGCAGTTCTTC. Protein product: CASSLGQFYNEQFF.

This clonotype has a handful of counts. The rearrangement links TRBV20-1 to TRBJ2-3; D tentatively fits TRBD1 or TRBD2 (5 bases each). Looked up from germline, CDR1 is DFQATT and CDR2 is SNEGSKA (reference sequence). Trimming took off 4 bases at V and 4 bases at J, with 15 bases between the two ends. The CDR3 loop spans 14 amino acids. CDR3 DNA sequence: TGCAGTGCTAAGGTCGGGGCGTCGGCAGATACGCAGTATTTT. The encoded protein is CSAKVGASADTQYF.

This clonotype has a handful of counts. This rearrangement joins TRBV7-7 to TRBJ2-1; D may be TRBD2 (7 bases). Trimming removed 5 bases from V and 6 bases from J, with 20 bases in between. This CDR3 spans 16 amino acids. The V gene's germline CDR1 is SSHAT and CDR2 FNYEAQ (reference sequence). The CDR3 sequence: CASSQGLKRGGNEQFF. In nucleotides, the CDR3 is TGTGCCAGCAGCCAAGGACTTAAAAGGGGGGGCAATGAGCAGTTCTTC.

There are many counts of this clonotype. J is TRBJ2-4 and V is TRBV7-2; no reliable D call. Germline V gives CDR1 SGHTA, CDR2 FQGNSA. The CDR3 spans 12 residues. Trimming cost V 6 bases and J 1 base, with 4 bases left between them. CDR3 amino acids: CASSHAKNIQYF. CDR3 DNA: TGTGCCAGCAGTCACGCCAAAAACATTCAGTACTTC.

In its sample, this clonotype was seen a few times. This chain connects TRBV5-1 to TRBJ1-2; D remains unclear. The CDR3 is 13 amino acids. Trimming cost V 2 bases and J 3 bases, with 8 bases left between them. Per germline, CDR1 SGHRS and CDR2 YFSETQ. The CDR3 nucleotides are TGCGCCAGCAGCTTTGGGTCAGACTATGGCTACACCTTC. This encodes CASSFGSDYGYTF.

This clonotype was seen at least ten times. The chain combines TRBV20-1 with TRBJ2-5, with unresolved D. The CDR3 length is 12 residues. CDR1 and CDR2 from the germline V gene are DFQATT and SNEGSKA (reference sequence). Trimming cost V 3 bases and J 5 bases, with 10 bases left between them. CDR3 protein: CSASFGIETQYF. The CDR3 bases are TGCAGTGCTAGTTTTGGGATTGAGACCCAGTACTTC.

This clonotype has just a few counts. DNA for the CDR3: TGTGCCAGCAGCATCTGGTGGGGACCCAATGAAGCTTTCTTT. Protein sequence: CASSIWWGPNEAFF. The V and J genes are TRBV7-2 and TRBJ1-1; D might be TRBD1 (5 bases). Trimming removed 5 bases from V and 7 bases from J, with 17 bases in between. Germline V CDR1 and CDR2: SGHTA, FQGNSA. The CDR3 runs 14 residues.

This clonotype was picked up a small number of times. The junction departs from the called germline gene at one end, perhaps through a read error. The chain is built from TRBV7-2 and TRBJ2-7; 11 bases map to TRBD2. The CDR3 runs to 15 residues. Germline V gene lookup returns CDR1 SGHTA and CDR2 FQGNSA. CDR3 protein: CASILNSGGAYEQYF. CDR3 bases: TGTGCCAGCATCTTAAATAGCGGGGGGGCCTACGAGCAGTACTTC. The full variable domain, with the rest looked up from reference TRBV7-2 and TRBJ2-7, is GAGVSQSPSNKVTEKGKDVELRCDPISGHTALYWYRQSLGQGLEFLIYFQGNSAPDKSGLPSDRFSAERTGGSVSTLTIQRTQQEDSAVYLCASILNSGGAYEQYFGPGTRLTVT.

This clonotype was observed many times. The chain recombines TRBV20-1 with TRBJ1-4; 7 nucleotides line up with TRBD1. The V segment lost 5 bases and the J segment 3 bases; nucleotides outside the gene matches: 3. The CDR3 is 13 residues long. Germline assignment: CDR1 DFQATT and CDR2 SNEGSKA (reference sequence). The CDR3 loop reads CSAGGQSNEKLFF. The CDR3 coding sequence is TGCAGTGCTGGGGGACAGTCTAATGAAAAACTGTTTTTT.

This chain joins TRBV29-1 and TRBJ2-7; tentatively, D is TRBD2 (6 bases). V lost 3 bases to trimming and J lost 3 bases, with 12 bases between them. Germline V lookup: CDR1 SQVTM, CDR2 ANQGSEA. The CDR3 spans 13 residues. In DNA form, the CDR3 reads TGCAGCGTTGAGCAGCGGAGGGGCTACGAGCAGTACTTC. The encoded protein is CSVEQRRGYEQYF.

This clonotype was counted a few times. CDR3 loop: CASSLTHGANVLTF. CDR3 in DNA: TGTGCCAGCAGCTTAACCCATGGGGCCAACGTCCTGACTTTC. This chain joins TRBV7-2 and TRBJ2-6; D not resolved. Trimming stripped 2 bases from V and 3 bases from J, with 5 bases between. The germline V gene has CDR1 SGHTA and CDR2 FQGNSA. This CDR3 region has 14 residues.

This clonotype was recorded a few times. The chain uses TRBV20-1 and TRBJ1-1, with TRBD1 identical over 7 bases. Unmatched junction bases numbered 8, after V lost 6 bases and J lost 10 bases. The CDR3 consists of 11 residues. CDR1 is DFQATT and CDR2 is SNEGSKA in the germline V gene (reference sequence). The CDR3 loop is CSANRGRGAFF. CDR3 nucleotide sequence: TGCAGTGCAAACAGGGGCCGTGGAGCTTTCTTT.

This clonotype showed up many times. V usage is TRBV20-1 and J usage is TRBJ1-1; D is perhaps TRBD1 (5 bases). Germline CDR1 DFQATT, CDR2 SNEGSKA (reference sequence). CDR3 length: 18 amino acids. Deletions cut 1 base from V and 0 bases from J, with 21 bases between. CDR3 DNA: TGCAGTGCTAGAGGTTCGGGGCTGTCACCCCGAATGAACACTGAAGCTTTCTTT. Translating gives CSARGSGLSPRMNTEAFF.